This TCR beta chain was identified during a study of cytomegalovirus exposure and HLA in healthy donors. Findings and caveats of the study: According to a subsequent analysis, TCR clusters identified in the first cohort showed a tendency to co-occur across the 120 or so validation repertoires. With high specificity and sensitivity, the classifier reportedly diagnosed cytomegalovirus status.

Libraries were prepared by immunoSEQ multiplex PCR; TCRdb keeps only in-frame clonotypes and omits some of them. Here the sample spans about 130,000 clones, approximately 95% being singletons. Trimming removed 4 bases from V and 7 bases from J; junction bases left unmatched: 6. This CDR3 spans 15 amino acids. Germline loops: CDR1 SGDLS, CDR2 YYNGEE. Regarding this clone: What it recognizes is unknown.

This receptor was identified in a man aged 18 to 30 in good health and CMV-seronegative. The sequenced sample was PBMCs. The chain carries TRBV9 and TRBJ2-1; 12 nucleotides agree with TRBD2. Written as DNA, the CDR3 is TGTGCCAGCAGCTTGACTAGCGGGAGTACGAATGAGCAGTTCTTC. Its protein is CASSLTSGSTNEQFF.